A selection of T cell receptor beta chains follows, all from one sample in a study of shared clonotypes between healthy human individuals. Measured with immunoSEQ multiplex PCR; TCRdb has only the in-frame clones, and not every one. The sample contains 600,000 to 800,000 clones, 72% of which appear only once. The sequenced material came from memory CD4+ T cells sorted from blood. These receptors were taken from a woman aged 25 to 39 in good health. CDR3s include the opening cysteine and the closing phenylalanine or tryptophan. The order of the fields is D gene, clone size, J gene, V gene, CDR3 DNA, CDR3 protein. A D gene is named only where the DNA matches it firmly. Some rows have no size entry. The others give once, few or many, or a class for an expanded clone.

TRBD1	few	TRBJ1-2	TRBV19	TGTGCCAGTCAGGACAGGACCTATGGCTACACCTTC	CASQDRTYGYTF
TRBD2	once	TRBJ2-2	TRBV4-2	TGTGCCAGCAGCGTACCTAGCGGGAGGGTCACCGGGGAGCTGTTTTTT	CASSVPSGRVTGELFF
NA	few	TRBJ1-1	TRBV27	TGTGCCAGCAGGAGAAGGCCCAACACTGAAGCTTTCTTT	CASRRRPNTEAFF
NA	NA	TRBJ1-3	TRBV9	TGTGCCAGCAGCGGTAAACACGCACACTCTGGAAACACCATATATTTT	CASSGKHAHSGNTIYF
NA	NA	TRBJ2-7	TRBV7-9	TGTGCCAGCAGCTTTTCGGGGATAGTTGGCTACGAGCAGTACTTC	CASSFSGIVGYEQYF
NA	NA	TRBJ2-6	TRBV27	TGTGCTTCGAGGAGGGGGCGAGCCAACGTCCTGACTTTC	CASRRGRANVLTF
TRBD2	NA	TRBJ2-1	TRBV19	TGTGCCAGTAGTATTCACCGACTAGCGGGAACCGTTGAGCAGTTCTTC	CASSIHRLAGTVEQFF
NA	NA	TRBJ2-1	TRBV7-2	TGTGCCAGCAGCTTAGCAGGGAGAGAGCAGTTCTTC	CASSLAGREQFF
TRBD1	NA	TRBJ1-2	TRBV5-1	TGCGCCAGCAGCAGACGTACAGGGGACTTGGGCTATGGCTACACCTTC	CASSRRTGDLGYGYTF
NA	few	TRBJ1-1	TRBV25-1	TGTGCCTCAAGACACCCGAACACTGAAGCTTTCTTT	CASRHPNTEAFF
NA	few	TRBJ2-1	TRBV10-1	TGCGCCAGCAGTTCCGGCGGCCCGGCGGGATACTACAATGAGCAGTTCTTC	CASSSGGPAGYYNEQFF
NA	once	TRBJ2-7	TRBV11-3	TGTGCCAGCAGCTTACCTCTAGTGAAGCAGTACTTC	CASSLPLVKQYF
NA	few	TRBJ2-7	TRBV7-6	TGTGCCAGCAGCGACCCGGGAGTCCGCGAGCAGTACTTC	CASSDPGVREQYF
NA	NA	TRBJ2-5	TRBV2	TGTGCCAGCAGCCTAGGGGGATCAATCGTCCAAGAGACCCAGTACTTC	CASSLGGSIVQETQYF
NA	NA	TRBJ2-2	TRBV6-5	TGTGCCAGCAGTTACGCCGACCCCCCCGGGGAGCTGTTTTTT	CASSYADPPGELFF
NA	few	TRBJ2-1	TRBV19	TGTGCCAGTAGTAACCACGGGCAGAGAAATGAGCAGTTCTTC	CASSNHGQRNEQFF
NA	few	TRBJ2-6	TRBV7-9	TGTGCCAGCAGCTTAATGGGGTCTGGGGCCAACGTCCTGACTTTC	CASSLMGSGANVLTF
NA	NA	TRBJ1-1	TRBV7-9	TGTGCCAGCAGCTTAATCGGGCAGGAGAACACTGAAGCTTTCTTT	CASSLIGQENTEAFF
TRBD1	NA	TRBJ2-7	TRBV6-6	TGTGCCAGCAGTTACCTCGTAGGGGGCGCGAACGAGCAGTACTTC	CASSYLVGGANEQYF
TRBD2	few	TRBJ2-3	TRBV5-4	TGTGCCAGCAGCTTCGAGACTAGCTCAGATACGCAGTATTTT	CASSFETSSDTQYF
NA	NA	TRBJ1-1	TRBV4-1	TGCGCCAGCAGCCAAGTCGTAGGGACACCGAACACTGAAGCTTTCTTT	CASSQVVGTPNTEAFF
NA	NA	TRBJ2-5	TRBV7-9	TGTGCCAGCAGCTTAGTTACGGGGTCAGAGACCCAGTACTTC	CASSLVTGSETQYF
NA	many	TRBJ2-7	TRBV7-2	TGTGCCAGCAGCGGGGGGCTGAGCTCCTACGAGCAGTACTTC	CASSGGLSSYEQYF
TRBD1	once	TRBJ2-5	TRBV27	TGTGCCAGCAGTTCCCGGGCACCACAGGGGTCATACCAAGAGACCCAGTACTTC	CASSSRAPQGSYQETQYF
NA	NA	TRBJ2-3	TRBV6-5	TGTGCCAGCAGTTCTAACCTAGAAGGGGCCACAGATACGCAGTATTTT	CASSSNLEGATDTQYF
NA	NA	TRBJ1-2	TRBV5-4	TGTGCCAGCAGCTCGTCAGGGGCGAGTGGCTACACCTTC	CASSSSGASGYTF
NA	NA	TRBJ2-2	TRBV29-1	TGCAGCGTTGACCTGAGAACCGGGGAGCTGTTTTTT	CSVDLRTGELFF
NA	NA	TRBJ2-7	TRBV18	TGTGCCAGCTCACCAAGAGGGTGGGGGATGGGCTCCTACGAGCAGTACTTC	CASSPRGWGMGSYEQYF
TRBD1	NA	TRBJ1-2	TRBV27	TGTGCCAGCAGGCGAGCCGGGACAGTTAGTCTGTACTACACCTTC	CASRRAGTVSLYYTF
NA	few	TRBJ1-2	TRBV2	TGTGCCAGCGCATCATCCGCAGGGGTCGGTGGCTACACCTTC	CASASSAGVGGYTF
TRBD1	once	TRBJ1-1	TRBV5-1	TGCGCCAGCGACGAAGGGACAGGGTCTGAAGCTTTCTTT	CASDEGTGSEAFF
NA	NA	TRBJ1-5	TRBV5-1	TGCGCCAGCAGCTTGTGGGGTAGCGATCAGCCCCAGCATTTT	CASSLWGSDQPQHF
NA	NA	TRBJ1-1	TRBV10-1	TGCGCCAGCAGGCGGGAAGCGAACACTGAAGCTTTCTTT	CASRREANTEAFF
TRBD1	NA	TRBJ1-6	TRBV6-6	TGTGCCACCCGACAGGGATCGAATTCACCCCTCCACTTT	CATRQGSNSPLHF
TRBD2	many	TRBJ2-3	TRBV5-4	TGTGCCAGCAGCTTGGCCTTAGGGCTAGCGGGAGAGGGACGCACAGATACGCAGTATTTT	CASSLALGLAGEGRTDTQYF
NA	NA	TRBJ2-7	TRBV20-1	TGCAGTGCTAGGGAATCCTACGAGCAGTACTTC	CSARESYEQYF
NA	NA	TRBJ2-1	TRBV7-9	TGTGCCAGCAGCGTAGCTTCGACCGCTCGAACAAGTGAGCAGTTCTTC	CASSVASTARTSEQFF
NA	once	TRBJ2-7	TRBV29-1	TGCAGCGTTGTCCGGGGGTCCCACGAGCAGTACTTC	CSVVRGSHEQYF
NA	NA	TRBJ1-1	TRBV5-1	TGCGCCAGTCGGCAAGGTTGGAACACTGAAGCTTTCTTT	CASRQGWNTEAFF
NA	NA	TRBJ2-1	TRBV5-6	TGTGCCAGCAGCTTGGACGGTTCGGGGCGACCGTACAATGAGCAGTTCTTC	CASSLDGSGRPYNEQFF
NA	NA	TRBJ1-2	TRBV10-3	TGTGCCATCAGCGAACAGGGCTCCCCAGAGTATGGCTACACCTTC	CAISEQGSPEYGYTF
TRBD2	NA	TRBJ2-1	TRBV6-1	TGTGCCAGCAGTGTTAGCGGGAGTATAGATGAGCAGTTCTTC	CASSVSGSIDEQFF
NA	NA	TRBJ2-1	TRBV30	TGTGCCTGGAGTGTGGCCTTCCCCTACAATGAGCAGTTCTTC	CAWSVAFPYNEQFF
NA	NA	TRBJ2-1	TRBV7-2	TGTGCCAGCAGCTTAGTCCCTGAAACTTACAATGAGCAGTTCTTC	CASSLVPETYNEQFF
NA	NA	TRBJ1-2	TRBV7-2	TGTGCCAGCAGCTTAGGAGTTTTCTATGGCTACACCTTC	CASSLGVFYGYTF
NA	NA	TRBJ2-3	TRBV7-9	TGTGCCAGCAGCTCTAGTACAGATACGCAGTATTTT	CASSSSTDTQYF
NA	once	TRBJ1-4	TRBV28	TGTGCCAGCGGCGCGTGGAGGGTTAATGAAAAACTGTTTTTT	CASGAWRVNEKLFF
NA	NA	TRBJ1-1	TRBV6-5	TGTGCCATCAGTGAGCGAGGGCGGAACACTGAAGCTTTCTTT	CAISERGRNTEAFF
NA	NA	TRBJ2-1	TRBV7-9	TGTGCCAGCACCCCTTCATTCCTTCGGGGTAGTAATGAGCAGTTCTTC	CASTPSFLRGSNEQFF
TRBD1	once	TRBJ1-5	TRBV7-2	TGTGCCAGCAGCGTGTTAGGGGGCGGTAGTCAGCCCCAGCATTTT	CASSVLGGGSQPQHF
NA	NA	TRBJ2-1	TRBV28	TGTGCCAGCAGGTCCTCCGGGACTGGGACTTACAATGAGCAGTTCTTC	CASRSSGTGTYNEQFF
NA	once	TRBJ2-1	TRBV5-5	TGTGCCAGCTCTAGATTCGATGAGCAGTTCTTC	CASSRFDEQFF